The 31 T cell receptor beta chains in this list originate from one sample, sequenced in a study of T cell repertoires in cytomegalovirus infection. Each CDR3 protein gets one entry after TCRdb re-called the reads with MiXCR. The sample lists approximately 170,000 distinct CDR3 sequences, approximately 15% seen once, with 27% in the top ten. The sample consisted of PBMCs. Receptors were obtained from a human donor in good health (CMV status not recorded). Some clones in this sample may be carry-over from other donors' samples.

V and J are TRBV6-2 or TRBV6-3 and TRBJ2-3; a possible D gene is TRBD2 (6 bases). Trimming shortened V by 8 bases and J by 3 bases, and 9 bases separated the two germline ends. The CDR3 length is 12 residues. Germline CDR1 is MNHEY and CDR2 is SVGEGT. As DNA, the CDR3 is TGTGCCAGCTGGAGGGGAACAGATACGCAGTATTTT. Its translation is CASWRGTDTQYF.

This clonotype was counted only a few times. The chain recombines TRBV5-4 with TRBJ2-3; D ambiguous. Trimming removed 4 bases from V and 2 bases from J, with 8 bases in between. Per germline, CDR1 SGHNT and CDR2 YYREEE (reference sequence). This CDR3 is built from 13 residues. CDR3 in DNA: TGTGCCAGCAGCCTAGGAAACACAGATACGCAGTATTTT. Translating gives CASSLGNTDTQYF.

This clonotype has at least ten counts. This rearrangement joins TRBV7-2 to TRBJ1-2, with D possibly matching TRBD1 (5 bases). The CDR3 is 15 residues long. Between the trimmed V and J ends, which lost 5 bases and 4 bases, there was a span of 17 bases. Germline loops: CDR1 SGHTA, CDR2 FQGNSA. CDR3 in amino acids: CASSTLRVRGYGYTF. CDR3 DNA sequence: TGTGCCAGCAGCACCCTCCGGGTTAGGGGCTATGGCTACACCTTC.

This clonotype was observed at least ten times. The chain employs TRBV7-2 and TRBJ2-1; 10 nucleotides match TRBD2. This CDR3 contains 19 residues. The germline CDR1 and CDR2 sequences are SGHTA and FQGNSA. With V trimmed by 5 bases and J by 0 bases, 13 bases remained unmatched. CDR3 sequence: CASSLRSLAGLLSYNEQFF. DNA for the CDR3: TGTGCCAGCAGCCTTAGGTCACTAGCGGGACTACTCTCCTACAATGAGCAGTTCTTC. The complete variable domain, with remaining parts taken from reference TRBV7-2 and TRBJ2-1, reads GAGVSQSPSNKVTEKGKDVELRCDPISGHTALYWYRQSLGQGLEFLIYFQGNSAPDKSGLPSDRFSAERTGGSVSTLTIQRTQQEDSAVYLCASSLRSLAGLLSYNEQFFGPGTRLTVL.

The chain employs TRBV28 and TRBJ1-6, with D tentatively TRBD1 (5 bases). The germline gives CDR1 MDHEN, CDR2 SYDVKM. CDR3 length: 13 amino acids. V was pared by 10 bases and J by 6 bases, with 13 bases between. DNA of the CDR3: TGTGCCACCGGTGGACACCTTAATTCACCCCTCCACTTT. Protein: CATGGHLNSPLHF.

This chain connects TRBV28 to TRBJ2-5; 8 bases align to TRBD2. The CDR3 spans 15 residues. Germline loops: CDR1 MDHEN, CDR2 SYDVKM. The J segment lost 4 bases and the V segment lost 2 bases, leaving 6 bases of the junction unmatched. The CDR3 protein is CASSLGTSRGETQYF. The DNA for the CDR3 is TGTGCCAGCAGTTTAGGGACTAGTAGGGGAGAGACCCAGTACTTC.

The sample holds many counts of this clonotype. V gene TRBV7-2 combines with J gene TRBJ2-1; 16 nucleotides line up with TRBD2. Per germline, CDR1 SGHTA and CDR2 FQGNSA. V lost 4 bases and J lost 10; bases outside the gene matches: 7. The CDR3 contains 16 residues. CDR3 amino acids: CASSWGTSGRVGEQFF. The CDR3 DNA follows: TGTGCCAGCAGCTGGGGGACTAGCGGGAGGGTTGGAGAGCAGTTCTTC.

This clonotype was counted ten times or more. The CDR3 DNA is TGTGCCAGCAGCTTCAAAGACGGCTCAGAAGAGACCCAGTACTTC. This sequence encodes CASSFKDGSEETQYF. The chain recombines TRBV7-9 with TRBJ2-5; the D is unclear. Trimming removed 3 bases from V and 3 bases from J, with 14 bases in between. The CDR3 extends over 15 amino acids. Germline values: CDR1 SEHNR, CDR2 FQNEAQ (reference sequence).

This clonotype has a count of ten or more. This chain's CDR3 is CASSLSGWSYEQYF. The CDR3 DNA is TGTGCCAGCAGTTTAAGCGGGTGGTCCTACGAGCAGTACTTC. The chain uses TRBV7-9 and TRBJ2-7; D may be TRBD2 (6 bases). The CDR3 consists of 14 residues. Germline V lookup: CDR1 SEHNR, CDR2 FQNEAQ (reference sequence). V dropped 6 bases and J dropped 1 base, with 13 bases sitting between them.

This clonotype was observed many times. The V and J genes are TRBV28 and TRBJ1-5; maybe TRBD1 (5 bases). CDR3 size: 14 residues. In germline, CDR1 is MDHEN, CDR2 SYDVKM. V lost 5 bases and J lost 1, with 9 bases in between. CDR3 amino acids: CASSLPGSNQPQHF. In DNA form, the CDR3 reads TGTGCCAGCAGTCTCCCAGGGAGCAATCAGCCCCAGCATTTT.

This clonotype was observed many times. This rearrangement joins TRBV7-8 to TRBJ2-1, with TRBD1 matching over 9 bases. Trimming at V came to 5 bases and at J to 8 bases, leaving 7 bases not matched to a gene. The CDR3 has 14 residues. Germline CDR1 is SGHVS and CDR2 is FQNEAQ. The CDR3 nucleotides read TGTGCCAGCAGCCCCACGACAGGGGGAGATGAGCAGTTCTTC. This gives the protein CASSPTTGGDEQFF.

This clonotype has more than one count but fewer than ten. The chain links TRBV20-1 to TRBJ2-5; no firm D call. V was shortened by 5 bases and J by 2 bases, with 12 bases between the two germline ends. This CDR3 has 13 amino acids. The V gene's germline CDR1 is DFQATT and CDR2 SNEGSKA (reference sequence). CDR3 residues: CSAYEDGQETQYF. CDR3 coding DNA: TGCAGTGCTTACGAGGACGGGCAAGAGACCCAGTACTTC.

This clonotype came up many times. The chain recombines TRBV5-6 with TRBJ1-1; D gene ambiguous. Germline CDR1 reads SGHDT; CDR2 reads YYEEEE. V was shortened by 2 bases and J by 1 base, with 9 bases between the two germline ends. The CDR3 loop spans 14 amino acids. The CDR3 loop reads CASSFVDSNTEAFF. The CDR3 region has the DNA TGTGCCAGCAGCTTCGTAGATTCGAACACTGAAGCTTTCTTT.

This clonotype occurred a few times. This chain connects TRBV6-1 to TRBJ1-1, with unresolved D. Germline values: CDR1 MNHNS, CDR2 SASEGT. The CDR3 runs to 14 residues. Trimming pared 5 bases from V and 0 bases from J, leaving 10 bases between. The CDR3 spells CASSIQVMNTEAFF. DNA of the CDR3: TGTGCCAGCAGTATCCAGGTGATGAACACTGAAGCTTTCTTT.

A few counts support this clonotype. CDR3 sequence reads: CASRLAGGPKETQYF. The CDR3 DNA sequence: TGTGCCAGCAGATTAGCGGGGGGGCCGAAAGAGACCCAGTACTTC. This rearrangement joins TRBV2 to TRBJ2-5; TRBD2 matches 11 bases. V lost 6 bases and J lost 3; bases outside the gene matches: 6. This CDR3 region has 15 residues. Germline CDR1 and CDR2: SNHLY and FYNNEI.

This clonotype has ten or more counts. The chain recombines TRBV2 with TRBJ1-5; maybe TRBD1 (5 bases). V lost 0 bases and J lost 7, with 13 bases in between. This CDR3 is built from 15 residues. CDR1 is SNHLY and CDR2 is FYNNEI in the germline V gene. In DNA form, the CDR3 reads TGTGCCAGCAGTGAAGCGCCCAGGGAAGGCCAGCCCCAGCATTTT. Residues: CASSEAPREGQPQHF.

The chain uses TRBV3-1 and TRBJ1-5, with D possibly being TRBD1 (6 bases). V was shortened by 11 bases and J by 5 bases, with 16 bases between the two germline ends. CDR1 and CDR2 (germline): LGHDT, YNNKEL (reference sequence). This CDR3 spans 13 amino acids. The CDR3 DNA reads as TGTGCCTCAGGGACACGGAAGGATCAGCCCCAGCATTTT. Its protein is CASGTRKDQPQHF. The complete variable domain, with remaining parts taken from reference TRBV3-1 and TRBJ1-5, reads DTAVSQTPKYLVTQMGNDKSIKCEQNLGHDTMYWYKQDSKKFLKIMFSYNNKELIINETVPNRFSPKSPDKAHLNLHINSLELGDSAVYFCASGTRKDQPQHFGDGTRLSIL.

This clonotype has more than one count but fewer than ten. The chain recombines TRBV20-1 with TRBJ2-5; 9 bases are shared with TRBD2. CDR1 is DFQATT, CDR2 SNEGSKA, per germline (reference sequence). Trimming took 0 bases from V and 0 from J; bases not matched to a gene: 8. The CDR3 extends over 17 amino acids. The CDR3 region is CSARDRISGGYQETQYF. DNA for the CDR3: TGCAGTGCTAGAGATCGAATTAGCGGGGGATACCAAGAGACCCAGTACTTC.

A few counts support this clonotype. The chain uses TRBV27 and TRBJ2-3, with D unclear. V lost 2 bases and J 4 bases, leaving 7 bases between the germline ends. The CDR3 spans 13 residues. The germline CDR1 and CDR2 sequences are MNHEY and SMNVEV (reference sequence). The CDR3 region has the DNA TGTGCCAGCAGTTTAAGTACTGCAGATACGCAGTATTTT. It is translated as CASSLSTADTQYF.

This clonotype was seen repeatedly, ten times or more. This sequence joins TRBV5-4 and TRBJ1-2; D is perhaps TRBD1 (5 bases). Germline V gene sequence: CDR1 SGHNT, CDR2 YYREEE (reference sequence). The CDR3 has 14 residues. Deletions cut 5 bases from V and 2 bases from J, with 13 bases between. CDR3 region: CASRPDKLNYGYTF. The CDR3 DNA follows: TGTGCCAGCAGACCGGACAAACTGAACTATGGCTACACCTTC.

At least ten counts were recorded for this clonotype. This chain links TRBV7-2 with TRBJ2-2; no definite D call. V was clipped by 2 bases and J by 0 bases, with 7 bases between them. Germline V gene lookup returns CDR1 SGHTA and CDR2 FQGNSA. This CDR3 is built from 15 residues. The CDR3 coding sequence is TGTGCCAGCAGCTTATCTATCGCGAACACCGGGGAGCTGTTTTTT. It specifies CASSLSIANTGELFF.

This clonotype was found a few times. The chain has TRBV9 and TRBJ1-1, with 10 bases lining up with TRBD1. Germline V gene sequence: CDR1 SGDLS, CDR2 YYNGEE. The CDR3 consists of 15 residues. Unmatched junction bases numbered 2, after V lost 3 bases and J lost 0 bases. CDR3 protein: CASSADRGLNTEAFF. The DNA for the CDR3 is TGTGCCAGCAGCGCTGACAGGGGGCTGAACACTGAAGCTTTCTTT. The entire variable domain, with the rest obtained from reference TRBV9 and TRBJ1-1, is as follows: DSGVTQTPKHLITATGQRVTLRCSPRSGDLSVYWYQQSLDQGLQFLIQYYNGEERAKGNILERFSAQQFPDLHSELNLSSLELGDSALYFCASSADRGLNTEAFFGQGTRLTVV.

This clonotype was seen repeatedly, ten times or more. The chain carries TRBV7-2 and TRBJ2-2; D may be TRBD1 (6 bases). The CDR3 has 13 residues. Germline V gene data show CDR1 as SGHTA and CDR2 as FQGNSA. V lost 6 bases, J lost 4 bases, and 9 bases lay in between. The chain's CDR3 is CASRTGSTGELFF. CDR3 in DNA: TGTGCCAGCAGAACAGGGTCCACCGGGGAGCTGTTTTTT. The variable domain in full, with the rest retrieved from reference TRBV7-2 and TRBJ2-2, is GAGVSQSPSNKVTEKGKDVELRCDPISGHTALYWYRQSLGQGLEFLIYFQGNSAPDKSGLPSDRFSAERTGGSVSTLTIQRTQQEDSAVYLCASRTGSTGELFFGEGSRLTVL.

This clonotype has a handful of counts. This CDR3 is CASSLWQGQGAEEQYF. The CDR3 nucleotides are TGTGCCAGCAGTTTATGGCAGGGACAGGGGGCTGAGGAGCAGTACTTC. The chain links TRBV28 to TRBJ2-7; 12 bases match TRBD1. The CDR3 spans 16 residues. Germline CDR1 MDHEN, CDR2 SYDVKM. Trimming took 0 bases from V and 7 from J; bases not matched to a gene: 7.

This clonotype has just a few counts. The genes are TRBV7-6 and TRBJ2-2; 10 nucleotides agree with TRBD2. Germline V gene sequence: CDR1 SGHVS, CDR2 FNYEAQ. The V gene end was trimmed by 3 bases and the J gene end by 6 bases; junction bases not matched to a gene: 10. This CDR3 has 17 residues. The CDR3 region is CASSFGTSAQWPGELFF. In nucleotides, the CDR3 is TGTGCCAGCAGCTTCGGGACTAGCGCACAATGGCCCGGGGAGCTGTTTTTT.

This clonotype was detected a few times. The chain carries TRBV18 and TRBJ2-5; no clear D gene. Looked up from germline, CDR1 is KGHSH and CDR2 is LQKENI. There are 13 residues in the CDR3. V lost 1 base, J lost 5 bases, and 8 bases lay in between. This chain's CDR3 is CASSPRARETQYF. CDR3 DNA: TGTGCCAGCTCACCACGGGCTCGGGAGACCCAGTACTTC.

The CDR3 spells CSVLLAGARNEQFF. The CDR3 nucleotides read TGCAGCGTTCTTCTAGCGGGAGCGAGAAATGAGCAGTTCTTC. The chain recombines TRBV29-1 with TRBJ2-1, with 10 positions matching TRBD2. The V gene's germline CDR1 is SQVTM and CDR2 ANQGSEA. This CDR3 has 14 amino acids. V gave up 5 bases and J gave up 7 bases; unmatched junction bases: 8.

This clonotype was counted many times. The V gene is TRBV7-9, the J gene TRBJ1-1; 7 positions match TRBD1. V shed 3 bases and J 0 bases; nucleotides not matched to a gene: 10. Germline loops: CDR1 SEHNR, CDR2 FQNEAQ (reference sequence). The length of the CDR3 is 17 residues. CDR3: CASSLPGQLFMNTEAFF. CDR3 DNA: TGTGCCAGCAGCTTGCCGGGACAGCTTTTCATGAACACTGAAGCTTTCTTT.

This chain joins TRBV5-6 and TRBJ1-6; 9 bases align to TRBD1. The V segment lost 0 bases and the J segment 0 bases; nucleotides outside the gene matches: 1. The CDR3 runs 17 residues. Germline lookup yields CDR1 SGHDT and CDR2 YYEEEE. In nucleotides, the CDR3 is TGTGCCAGCAGCTTGGTACAGGGGGCCTCCTATAATTCACCCCTCCACTTT. Its translation: CASSLVQGASYNSPLHF.

At least ten counts were recorded for this clonotype. This chain uses TRBV12-5 with TRBJ1-2; 7 bases map to TRBD1. V lost 0 bases, J lost 3 bases, and 13 bases stayed unmatched. Germline V CDR1 and CDR2: LGHNT, FRNRAP. The CDR3 loop spans 18 amino acids. The CDR3 reads CASGLVVGRGVGDYGYTF. The DNA for the CDR3 is TGTGCTAGTGGTTTGGTAGTTGGCAGGGGGGTTGGAGACTATGGCTACACCTTC. Based on the CDR3 plus reference TRBV12-5 and TRBJ1-2, the full variable domain is DARVTQTPRHKVTEMGQEVTMRCQPILGHNTVFWYRQTMMQGLELLAYFRNRAPLDDSGMPKDRFSAEMPDATLATLKIQPSEPRDSAVYFCASGLVVGRGVGDYGYTFGSGTRLTVV.

The V call is TRBV5-1, the J call TRBJ2-7; TRBD2 agrees at 11 bases. V shed 1 base and J 4 bases; nucleotides not matched to a gene: 7. CDR3 length equals 16 residues. In germline, CDR1 is SGHRS, CDR2 YFSETQ. CDR3 nucleotides: TGCGCCAGCAGCTTGCTGGTCGGGACTAGCGGATACGAGCAGTACTTC. It encodes CASSLLVGTSGYEQYF.